Presented here are 23 T cell receptor beta chains from one specimen sequenced in a study of vaccination and CD4 T cells after COVID-19. Their recognized antigens are unknown. As to treatment: 10-day PBMC culture with coronavirus spike peptide pools or control peptides (ViraFEST assay). Sequencing of the DNA from cultured CD4+ T cells was carried out with the Oncomine TCR Beta short-read assay. From the PCR reads, TCRdb called clonotypes with MiXCR, one entry per CDR3 protein. The table records approximately 24,000 distinct CDR3 sequences, 55% to 70% of them present only once. Sequencing was performed on CD4+ T cells from blood, cultured in vitro. These receptors were taken from a human donor who had recovered from COVID-19.

There are a few counts of this clonotype. The chain recombines TRBV7-2 with TRBJ1-2; no reliable D call. Germline CDR1 and CDR2: SGHTA and FQGNSA. This CDR3 is 12 amino acids long. The V end lost 4 bases, the J end lost 7 bases, and 10 bases lay between the germline ends. This chain's CDR3 is CASSSHDGGYTF. CDR3 nucleotide sequence: TGTGCCAGCAGCTCACATGACGGTGGCTACACCTTC.

Only a few counts were recorded for this clonotype. The chain couples TRBV7-9 to TRBJ2-5; 11 nucleotides align to TRBD2. This CDR3 contains 17 residues. Germline values: CDR1 SEHNR, CDR2 FQNEAQ (reference sequence). The ends lost 4 bases at V and 4 bases at J; junction bases unmatched: 11. CDR3 region: CASSYTLAGGNGETQYF. For the CDR3, the DNA is TGTGCCAGCAGCTATACCTTAGCGGGAGGGAACGGAGAGACCCAGTACTTC.

This clonotype was seen a few times. The V gene is TRBV20-1, the J gene TRBJ1-6; possible D gene TRBD1, 5 bases. The CDR3 length is 15 residues. CDR1 and CDR2 from the germline V gene are DFQATT and SNEGSKA (reference sequence). V dropped 0 bases and J dropped 10 bases, with 16 bases sitting between them. In DNA form, the CDR3 reads TGCAGTGCTAGAGATATATCGGGGAGGGACTCACCCCTCCACTTT. This codes for CSARDISGRDSPLHF.

This clonotype has just a few counts. This chain links TRBV24-1 with TRBJ2-3, with 11 positions matching TRBD2. The V segment lost 9 bases and the J segment 2 bases; nucleotides outside the gene matches: 6. Per germline, CDR1 KGHDR and CDR2 SFDVKD. The CDR3 length is 15 residues. CDR3 sequence: CATAASGRNTDTQYF. CDR3 nucleotides: TGTGCCACCGCGGCTAGCGGGAGGAACACAGATACGCAGTATTTT.

The genes are TRBV6-5 and TRBJ1-6; D gene uncertain. CDR1 and CDR2 from the germline V gene are MNHEY and SVGAGI. Trimming stripped 0 bases from V and 8 bases from J, with 11 bases between. The CDR3 length is 15 residues. The CDR3 loop reads CASSYSGKPHSPLHF. CDR3 nucleotides: TGTGCCAGCAGTTACTCGGGGAAGCCCCATTCACCCCTCCACTTT.

The chain combines TRBV30 with TRBJ1-1; 7 nucleotides agree with TRBD1. The J segment lost 4 bases and the V segment lost 4 bases, leaving 15 bases of the junction unmatched. Germline CDR1 is GTSNPN and CDR2 is SVGIG (reference sequence). The CDR3 consists of 16 residues. Here the CDR3 reads CAWILPGQSWGTEAFF. The CDR3 DNA follows: TGTGCCTGGATTTTACCGGGACAGTCGTGGGGCACTGAAGCTTTCTTT.

The chain couples TRBV28 to TRBJ1-2; 7 bases fit TRBD1. V lost 4 bases to trimming and J lost 4 bases; unmatched junction nucleotides: 12. Germline V CDR1 and CDR2: MDHEN, SYDVKM. The CDR3 has 16 amino acids. The CDR3 DNA sequence: TGTGCCAGCAGTTCGCCTCCCAGGGGGGTAGGCTATGGCTACACCTTC. Translating gives CASSSPPRGVGYGYTF.

This clonotype was counted between two and nine times. The chain links TRBV10-3 to TRBJ1-1; 7 nucleotides align to TRBD1. V lost 3 bases to trimming and J lost 9 bases; unmatched junction nucleotides: 4. Germline V gene lookup returns CDR1 ENHRY and CDR2 SYGVKD. CDR3 size: 12 residues. The CDR3 reads CAISEQGTKAFF. The CDR3 nucleotides are TGTGCCATCAGTGAACAGGGGACCAAAGCTTTCTTT.

CDR3 DNA: TGTGCCAGCAGTTTGGGGCGCGGGGGTTATGGCTACACCTTC. Translated, it gives CASSLGRGGYGYTF. The rearrangement links TRBV28 to TRBJ1-2; possibly TRBD1 for D (5 bases). With 3 bases removed from V and 5 bases from J, the gap between germline ends came to 13 bases. The germline V gene has CDR1 MDHEN and CDR2 SYDVKM. The CDR3 totals 14 residues.

V and J are TRBV4-2 and TRBJ2-5; D is unclear. V shed 0 bases and J shed 5 bases, with 4 bases lying between them. The CDR3 length is 12 residues. Germline values: CDR1 LGHNA, CDR2 YNFKEQ. CDR3 nucleotides: TGTGCCAGCAGCCAAGATCGGGAGACCCAGTACTTC. This gives the protein CASSQDRETQYF.

The chain links TRBV7-3 to TRBJ2-3, with a tentative D call TRBD2 (5 bases). V was cut by 2 bases and J by 2 bases, with 14 bases left in between. CDR3 length: 16 residues. Germline assignment: CDR1 SGHTA and CDR2 FQGTGA. The CDR3, as DNA: TGTGCCAGCAGCTTAGGACTTGGCACTTTCACAGATACGCAGTATTTT. Amino acid sequence: CASSLGLGTFTDTQYF.

This chain uses TRBV20-1 with TRBJ1-4; TRBD1 is a possible D gene (5 bases). Trimming removed 6 bases at V and 8 bases at J, with 19 bases between. Germline values: CDR1 DFQATT, CDR2 SNEGSKA (reference sequence). The CDR3 length is 14 residues. CDR3 sequence: CSAPTKGPGEKLFF. As DNA, the CDR3 is TGCAGTGCCCCAACAAAGGGGCCCGGGGAAAAACTGTTTTTT.

V is TRBV25-1 and J is TRBJ1-1; the D gene is possibly TRBD1 (6 bases). CDR3 length equals 17 residues. The germline V gene has CDR1 MGHDK and CDR2 SYGVNS. V dropped 1 base and J dropped 0 bases, with 15 bases sitting between them. The DNA of the CDR3 is TGTGCCAGCAGTGAATTCAGGGGTAACCGGATGAACACTGAAGCTTTCTTT. The encoded protein is CASSEFRGNRMNTEAFF.

This clonotype was recorded a few times. CDR3 sequence (DNA): TGTGCCAGCAGCCCCAGTGGGGACTATGGCTACACCTTC. As protein: CASSPSGDYGYTF. The chain links TRBV6-2 or TRBV6-3 to TRBJ1-2; D not resolved. Trimming removed 6 bases at V and 3 bases at J, with 11 bases between. Germline CDR1 and CDR2: MNHEY and SVGEGT. The CDR3 is 13 residues long.

This clonotype has just a few counts. V and J are TRBV20-1 and TRBJ2-2, with D possibly being TRBD2 (5 bases). Looked up from germline, CDR1 is DFQATT and CDR2 is SNEGSKA (reference sequence). Trimming cost V 2 bases and J 6 bases, with 10 bases left between them. The CDR3 runs 13 residues. The CDR3 nucleotides are TGCAGTGCTAGACCAAGCGGCCCCGGGGAGCTGTTTTTT. It translates to CSARPSGPGELFF.

This clonotype was seen a handful of times. The J gene is TRBJ2-5, the V gene TRBV6-2 or TRBV6-3, with D maybe TRBD2 (6 bases). The length of the CDR3 is 16 residues. Germline CDR1 reads MNHEY; CDR2 reads SVGEGT. Trimming removed 2 bases at V and 5 bases at J, with 18 bases between. The CDR3 is CASSYGAGGYGETQYF. Here the CDR3 DNA reads TGTGCCAGCAGTTACGGCGCCGGGGGATACGGGGAGACCCAGTACTTC.

The chain has TRBV11-2 and TRBJ2-2; D gene uncertain. CDR3 size: 15 residues. CDR1 is SGHAT and CDR2 is FQNNGV in the germline V gene. V was trimmed by 1 base and J by 3 bases, leaving 9 bases between them. This chain's CDR3 is CASSLGDLDTGELFF. The CDR3 nucleotides read TGTGCCAGCAGCTTAGGAGACTTGGACACCGGGGAGCTGTTTTTT.

The rearrangement uses TRBV4-2 and TRBJ1-1; possible D gene TRBD1, 5 bases. The CDR3 has 15 residues. The germline CDR1 and CDR2 sequences are LGHNA and YNFKEQ. V was cut by 0 bases and J by 4 bases, with 12 bases left in between. This CDR3 is CASSQEVQGATEAFF. CDR3 DNA sequence: TGTGCCAGCAGCCAAGAAGTCCAGGGCGCCACTGAAGCTTTCTTT.

This chain uses TRBV20-1 with TRBJ2-1, with TRBD1 identical over 9 bases. This CDR3 comprises 14 residues. CDR1 DFQATT and CDR2 SNEGSKA come from the germline V gene (reference sequence). The junction had 7 bases not matched to a gene; V was cut back by 5 bases and J by 5 bases. Written as DNA, the CDR3 is TGCAGTGCTGCCGGGACAGGGCGCCACAATGAGCAGTTCTTC. Translated: CSAAGTGRHNEQFF.

The CDR3 is CASSEADSGTF. CDR3 coding DNA: TGTGCCAGCAGTGAAGCGGACAGCGGCACCTTC. The rearrangement joins TRBV6-1 to TRBJ1-2, with D possibly TRBD1 on 6 matching bases. The CDR3 totals 11 residues. The germline V and J ends were trimmed by 0 bases and 13 bases, with 9 bases remaining between them. Germline CDR1 reads MNHNS; CDR2 reads SASEGT.

The J gene is TRBJ1-1, the V gene TRBV12-3 or TRBV12-4; TRBD1 agrees at 7 bases. V lost 6 bases to trimming and J lost 4 bases; unmatched junction nucleotides: 5. CDR3 length: 13 amino acids. CDR3 protein: CASSVQGRTEAFF. CDR3 DNA sequence: TGTGCCAGCAGCGTACAGGGGCGCACTGAAGCTTTCTTT.

This clonotype was detected a few times. V and J are TRBV25-1 and TRBJ1-6, with unresolved D. CDR1 and CDR2 from the germline V gene are MGHDK and SYGVNS. The CDR3 length is 15 residues. The germline V and J ends were trimmed by 7 bases and 0 bases, with 10 bases remaining between them. The CDR3 nucleotides are TGTGCCAGCACAGGTCTCGGCTCCTATAATTCACCCCTCCACTTT. Protein: CASTGLGSYNSPLHF.

The rearrangement uses TRBV6-2 or TRBV6-3 and TRBJ2-7, with 9 bases aligning to TRBD1. CDR1 and CDR2 (germline): MNHEY, SVGEGT. V was clipped by 3 bases and J by 6 bases; unmatched bases: 9. The CDR3 contains 15 residues. CDR3 sequence reads: CASSYKQGARSEQYF. CDR3 coding DNA: TGTGCCAGCAGTTATAAACAGGGGGCGCGGAGCGAGCAGTACTTC.